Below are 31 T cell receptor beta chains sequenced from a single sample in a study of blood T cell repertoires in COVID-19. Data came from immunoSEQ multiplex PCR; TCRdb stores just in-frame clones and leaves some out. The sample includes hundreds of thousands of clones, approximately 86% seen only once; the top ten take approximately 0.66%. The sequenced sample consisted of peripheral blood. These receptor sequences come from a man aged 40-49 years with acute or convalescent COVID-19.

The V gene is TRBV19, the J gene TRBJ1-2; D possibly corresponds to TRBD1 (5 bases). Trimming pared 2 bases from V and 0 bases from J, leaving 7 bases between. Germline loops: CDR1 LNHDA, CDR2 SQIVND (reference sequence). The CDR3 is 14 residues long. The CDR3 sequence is CASSITGANYGYTF. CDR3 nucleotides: TGTGCCAGTAGTATAACGGGGGCTAACTATGGCTACACCTTC.

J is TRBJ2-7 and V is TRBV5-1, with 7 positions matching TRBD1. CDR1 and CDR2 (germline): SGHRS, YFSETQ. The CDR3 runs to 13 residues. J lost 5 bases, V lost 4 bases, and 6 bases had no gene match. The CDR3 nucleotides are TGCGCCAGCAGCCTGAACCAGGGGGACGAGCAGTACTTC. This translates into CASSLNQGDEQYF.

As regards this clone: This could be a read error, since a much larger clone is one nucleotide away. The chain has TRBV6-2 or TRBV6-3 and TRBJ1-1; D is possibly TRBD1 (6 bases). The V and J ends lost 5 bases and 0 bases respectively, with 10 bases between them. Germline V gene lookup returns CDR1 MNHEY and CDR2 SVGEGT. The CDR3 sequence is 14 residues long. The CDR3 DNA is TGTGCCAGCAGTAGACAGGTTATGAACACTGAAGCTTTCTTT. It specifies CASSRQVMNTEAFF.

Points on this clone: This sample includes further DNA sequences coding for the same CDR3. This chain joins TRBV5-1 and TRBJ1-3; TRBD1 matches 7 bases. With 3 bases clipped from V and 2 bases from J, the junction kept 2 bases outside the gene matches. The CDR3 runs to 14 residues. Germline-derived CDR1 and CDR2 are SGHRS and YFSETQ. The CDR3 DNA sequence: TGCGCCAGCAGCTCTCAGGGGGCTGGAAACACCATATATTTT. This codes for CASSSQGAGNTIYF.

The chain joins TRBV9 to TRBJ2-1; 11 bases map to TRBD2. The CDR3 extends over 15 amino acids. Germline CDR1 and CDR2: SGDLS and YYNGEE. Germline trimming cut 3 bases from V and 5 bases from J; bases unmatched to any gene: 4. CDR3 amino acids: CASSAGTSGNNEQFF. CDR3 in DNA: TGTGCCAGCAGCGCTGGGACTAGCGGAAACAATGAGCAGTTCTTC.

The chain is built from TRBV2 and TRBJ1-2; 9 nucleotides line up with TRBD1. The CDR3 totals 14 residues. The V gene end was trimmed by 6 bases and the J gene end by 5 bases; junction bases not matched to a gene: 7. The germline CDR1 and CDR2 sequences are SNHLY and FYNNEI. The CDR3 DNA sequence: TGTGCCAGCAGGCTGACAGGGGGTAGTTATGGCTACACCTTC. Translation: CASRLTGGSYGYTF.

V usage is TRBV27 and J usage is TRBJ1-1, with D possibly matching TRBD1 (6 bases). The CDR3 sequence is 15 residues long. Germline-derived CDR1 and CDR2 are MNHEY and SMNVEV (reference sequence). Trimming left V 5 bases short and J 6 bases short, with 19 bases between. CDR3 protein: CASSLRGIGVPEAFF. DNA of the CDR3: TGTGCCAGCAGTCTTAGGGGGATCGGGGTCCCTGAAGCTTTCTTT.

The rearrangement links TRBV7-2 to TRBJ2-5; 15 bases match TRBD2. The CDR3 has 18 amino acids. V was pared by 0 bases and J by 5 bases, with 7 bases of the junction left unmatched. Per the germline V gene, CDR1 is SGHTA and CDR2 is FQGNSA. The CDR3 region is CASSLARTSGGAVETQYF. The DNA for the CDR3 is TGTGCCAGCAGCTTAGCAAGGACTAGCGGGGGGGCCGTGGAGACCCAGTACTTC. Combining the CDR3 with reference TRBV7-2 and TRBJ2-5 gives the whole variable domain GAGVSQSPSNKVTEKGKDVELRCDPISGHTALYWYRQSLGQGLEFLIYFQGNSAPDKSGLPSDRFSAERTGGSVSTLTIQRTQQEDSAVYLCASSLARTSGGAVETQYFGPGTRLLVL.

Here the CDR3 DNA reads TGTGCCAGCTCACCGCTTGAAGGGGTAGGCACTGAAGCTTTCTTT. Protein: CASSPLEGVGTEAFF. The chain uses TRBV18 and TRBJ1-1; TRBD1 might be the D (5 bases). The CDR3 is made up of 15 amino acids. V was shortened by 3 bases and J by 4 bases, with 15 bases between the two germline ends. Germline V CDR1 and CDR2: KGHSH, LQKENI.

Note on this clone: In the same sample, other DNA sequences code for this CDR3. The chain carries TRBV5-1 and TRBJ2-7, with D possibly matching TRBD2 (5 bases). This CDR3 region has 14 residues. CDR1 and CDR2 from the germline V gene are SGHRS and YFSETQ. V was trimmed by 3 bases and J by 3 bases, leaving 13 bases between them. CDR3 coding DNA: TGCGCCAGCAGCTCCCCGGGGATAAGCTACGAGCAGTACTTC. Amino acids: CASSSPGISYEQYF.

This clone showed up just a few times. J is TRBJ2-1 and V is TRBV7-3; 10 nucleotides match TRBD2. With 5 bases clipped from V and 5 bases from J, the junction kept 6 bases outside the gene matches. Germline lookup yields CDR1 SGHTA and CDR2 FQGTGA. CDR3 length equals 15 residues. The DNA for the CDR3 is TGTGCCAGCAGCCCCGTAGCGGGAGGACACAATGAGCAGTTCTTC. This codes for CASSPVAGGHNEQFF. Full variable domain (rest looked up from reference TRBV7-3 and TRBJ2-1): GAGVSQTPSNKVTEKGKYVELRCDPISGHTALYWYRQSLGQGPEFLIYFQGTGAADDSGLPNDRFFAVRPEGSVSTLKIQRTERGDSAVYLCASSPVAGGHNEQFFGPGTRLTVL.

CDR3 residues: CASSPGTGFREQYF. The DNA for the CDR3 is TGTGCCAGTAGCCCCGGGACAGGTTTTCGAGAGCAGTACTTC. The genes are TRBV19 and TRBJ2-7, with 8 bases aligning to TRBD1. The germline CDR1 and CDR2 sequences are LNHDA and SQIVND (reference sequence). V shed 6 bases, J shed 7 bases, and the junction held 11 bases outside the gene matches. The CDR3 sequence is 14 residues long. The variable domain in full, with the rest retrieved from reference TRBV19 and TRBJ2-7, is DGGITQSPKYLFRKEGQNVTLSCEQNLNHDAMYWYRQDPGQGLRLIYYSQIVNDFQKGDIAEGYSVSREKKESFPLTVTSAQKNPTAFYLCASSPGTGFREQYFGPGTRLTVT.

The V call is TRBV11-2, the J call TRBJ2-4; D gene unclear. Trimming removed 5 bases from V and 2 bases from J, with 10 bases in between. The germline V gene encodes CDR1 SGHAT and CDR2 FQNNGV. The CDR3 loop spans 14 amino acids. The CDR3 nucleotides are TGTGCCAGCAGCCCCCGGCGGCCCAAAAACATTCAGTACTTC. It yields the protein CASSPRRPKNIQYF.

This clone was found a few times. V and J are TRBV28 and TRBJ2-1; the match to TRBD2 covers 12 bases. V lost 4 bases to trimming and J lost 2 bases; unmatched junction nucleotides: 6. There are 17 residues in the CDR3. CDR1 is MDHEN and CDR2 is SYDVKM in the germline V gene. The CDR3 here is CASSSRLAGAPYNEQFF. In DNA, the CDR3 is TGTGCCAGCAGTTCCAGACTAGCGGGAGCCCCCTACAATGAGCAGTTCTTC. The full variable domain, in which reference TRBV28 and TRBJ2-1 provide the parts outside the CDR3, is DVKVTQSSRYLVKRTGEKVFLECVQDMDHENMFWYRQDPGLGLRLIYFSYDVKMKEKGDIPEGYSVSREKKERFSLILESASTNQTSMYLCASSSRLAGAPYNEQFFGPGTRLTVL.

CDR3 residues: CASISDRGLKLFF. The DNA for the CDR3 is TGTGCCAGTATTAGCGACAGGGGGTTGAAACTGTTTTTT. V gene TRBV19 combines with J gene TRBJ1-4; 9 bases are a match to TRBD1. The CDR3 spans 13 residues. Trimming at V came to 7 bases and at J to 11 bases, leaving 8 bases not matched to a gene. The V gene's germline CDR1 is LNHDA and CDR2 SQIVND (reference sequence).

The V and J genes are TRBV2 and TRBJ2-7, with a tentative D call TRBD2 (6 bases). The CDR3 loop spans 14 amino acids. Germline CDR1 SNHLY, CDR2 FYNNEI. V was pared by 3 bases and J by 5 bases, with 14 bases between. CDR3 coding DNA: TGTGCCAGCAGTGACCCCTCGGGGGTTCACGAGCAGTACTTC. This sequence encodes CASSDPSGVHEQYF.

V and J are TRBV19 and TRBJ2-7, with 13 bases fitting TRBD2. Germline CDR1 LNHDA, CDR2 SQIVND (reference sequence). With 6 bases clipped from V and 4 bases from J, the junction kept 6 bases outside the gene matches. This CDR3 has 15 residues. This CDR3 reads CASRPGLAGAYEQYF. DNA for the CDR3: TGTGCCAGTAGGCCTGGACTAGCGGGAGCATACGAGCAGTACTTC.

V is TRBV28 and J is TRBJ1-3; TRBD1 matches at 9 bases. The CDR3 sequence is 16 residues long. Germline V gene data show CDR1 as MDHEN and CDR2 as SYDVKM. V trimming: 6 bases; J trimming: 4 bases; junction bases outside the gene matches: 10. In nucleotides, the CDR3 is TGTGCCAGCAGGACCCGTGGGACAGGGCGGGGAAACACCATATATTTT. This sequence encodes CASRTRGTGRGNTIYF.

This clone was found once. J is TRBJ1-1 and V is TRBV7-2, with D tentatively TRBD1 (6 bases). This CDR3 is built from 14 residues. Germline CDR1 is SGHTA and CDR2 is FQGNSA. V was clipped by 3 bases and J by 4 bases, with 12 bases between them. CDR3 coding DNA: TGTGCCAGCAGCTTTTACAGGGTGAGCACTGAAGCTTTCTTT. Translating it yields CASSFYRVSTEAFF.

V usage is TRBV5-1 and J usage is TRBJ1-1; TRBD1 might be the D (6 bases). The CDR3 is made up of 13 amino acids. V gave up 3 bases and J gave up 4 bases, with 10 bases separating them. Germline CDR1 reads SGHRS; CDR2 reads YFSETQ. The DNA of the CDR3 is TGCGCCAGCAGCTCTCCACAGGGCACTGAAGCTTTCTTT. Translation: CASSSPQGTEAFF.

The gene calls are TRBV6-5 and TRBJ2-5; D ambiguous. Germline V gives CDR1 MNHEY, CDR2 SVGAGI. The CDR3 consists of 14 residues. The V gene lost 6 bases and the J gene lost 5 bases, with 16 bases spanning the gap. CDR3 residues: CASSNEYFGETQYF. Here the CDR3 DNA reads TGTGCCAGCAGCAACGAGTATTTCGGGGAGACCCAGTACTTC.

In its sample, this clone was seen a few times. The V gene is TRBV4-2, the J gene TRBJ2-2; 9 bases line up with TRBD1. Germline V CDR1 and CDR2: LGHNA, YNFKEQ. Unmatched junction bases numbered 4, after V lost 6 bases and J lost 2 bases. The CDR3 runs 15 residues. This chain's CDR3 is CASSPGQGNTGELFF. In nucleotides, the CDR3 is TGTGCCAGCAGTCCGGGACAGGGAAACACCGGGGAGCTGTTTTTT.

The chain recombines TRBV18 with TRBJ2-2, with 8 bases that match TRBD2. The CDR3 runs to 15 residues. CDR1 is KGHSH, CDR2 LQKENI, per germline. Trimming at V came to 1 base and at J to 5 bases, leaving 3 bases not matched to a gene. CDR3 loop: CASSPLAGKTGELFF. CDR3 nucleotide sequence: TGTGCCAGCTCACCACTAGCGGGAAAGACCGGGGAGCTGTTTTTT. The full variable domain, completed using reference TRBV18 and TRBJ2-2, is NAGVMQNPRHLVRRRGQEARLRCSPMKGHSHVYWYRQLPEEGLKFMVYLQKENIIDESGMPKERFSAEFPKEGPSILRIQQVVRGDSAAYFCASSPLAGKTGELFFGEGSRLTVL.

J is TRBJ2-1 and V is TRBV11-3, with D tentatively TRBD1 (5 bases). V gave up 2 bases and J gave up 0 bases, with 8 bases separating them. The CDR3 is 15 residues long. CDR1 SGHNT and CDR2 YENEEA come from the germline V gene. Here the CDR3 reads CASSLRQSSYNEQFF. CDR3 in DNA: TGTGCCAGCAGCTTACGACAGAGCTCCTACAATGAGCAGTTCTTC.

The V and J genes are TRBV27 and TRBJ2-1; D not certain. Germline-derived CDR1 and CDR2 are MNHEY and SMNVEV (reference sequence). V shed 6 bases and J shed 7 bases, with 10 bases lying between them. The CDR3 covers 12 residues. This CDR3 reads CASSMTGNEQFF. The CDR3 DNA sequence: TGTGCCAGCAGCATGACCGGGAATGAGCAGTTCTTC.

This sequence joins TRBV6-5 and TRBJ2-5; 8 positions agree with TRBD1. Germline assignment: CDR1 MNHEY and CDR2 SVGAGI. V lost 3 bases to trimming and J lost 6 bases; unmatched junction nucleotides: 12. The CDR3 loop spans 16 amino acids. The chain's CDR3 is CASSYSGGQDGKTQYF. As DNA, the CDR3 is TGTGCCAGCAGTTATTCCGGGGGACAGGACGGAAAGACCCAGTACTTC.

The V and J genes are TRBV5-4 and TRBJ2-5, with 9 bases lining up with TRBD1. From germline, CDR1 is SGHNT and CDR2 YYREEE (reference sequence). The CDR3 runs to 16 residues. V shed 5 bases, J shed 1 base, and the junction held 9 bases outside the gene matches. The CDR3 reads CASRRHPGQGQETQYF. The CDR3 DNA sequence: TGTGCCAGCAGGCGGCACCCGGGACAGGGCCAAGAGACCCAGTACTTC.

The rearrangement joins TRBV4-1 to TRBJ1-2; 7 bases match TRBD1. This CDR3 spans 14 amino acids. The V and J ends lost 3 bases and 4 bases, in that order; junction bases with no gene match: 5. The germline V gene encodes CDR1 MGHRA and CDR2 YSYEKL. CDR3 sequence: CASSQPTGRYGYTF. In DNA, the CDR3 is TGCGCCAGCAGCCAGCCGACAGGGCGCTATGGCTACACCTTC.

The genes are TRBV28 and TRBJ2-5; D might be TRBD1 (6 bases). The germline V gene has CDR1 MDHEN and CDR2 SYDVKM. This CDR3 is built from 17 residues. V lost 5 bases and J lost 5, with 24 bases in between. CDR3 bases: TGTGCCAGCAGTCCAAGATGGGACAACAATCCCCGGGAGACCCAGTACTTC. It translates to CASSPRWDNNPRETQYF.

The CDR3 DNA sequence: TGTGCCAGCTCATTCGGGACAGGGTACACAGATACGCAGTATTTT. Protein: CASSFGTGYTDTQYF. The rearrangement joins TRBV18 to TRBJ2-3; 9 bases line up with TRBD1. Per germline, CDR1 KGHSH and CDR2 LQKENI. The CDR3 is 15 amino acids. V trimming: 5 bases; J trimming: 2 bases; junction bases outside the gene matches: 5.

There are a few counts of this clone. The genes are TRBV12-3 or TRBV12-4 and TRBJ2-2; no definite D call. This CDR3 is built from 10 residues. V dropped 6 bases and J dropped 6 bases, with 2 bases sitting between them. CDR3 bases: TGTGCCAGCAGCGCCGGGGAGCTGTTTTTT. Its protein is CASSAGELFF.